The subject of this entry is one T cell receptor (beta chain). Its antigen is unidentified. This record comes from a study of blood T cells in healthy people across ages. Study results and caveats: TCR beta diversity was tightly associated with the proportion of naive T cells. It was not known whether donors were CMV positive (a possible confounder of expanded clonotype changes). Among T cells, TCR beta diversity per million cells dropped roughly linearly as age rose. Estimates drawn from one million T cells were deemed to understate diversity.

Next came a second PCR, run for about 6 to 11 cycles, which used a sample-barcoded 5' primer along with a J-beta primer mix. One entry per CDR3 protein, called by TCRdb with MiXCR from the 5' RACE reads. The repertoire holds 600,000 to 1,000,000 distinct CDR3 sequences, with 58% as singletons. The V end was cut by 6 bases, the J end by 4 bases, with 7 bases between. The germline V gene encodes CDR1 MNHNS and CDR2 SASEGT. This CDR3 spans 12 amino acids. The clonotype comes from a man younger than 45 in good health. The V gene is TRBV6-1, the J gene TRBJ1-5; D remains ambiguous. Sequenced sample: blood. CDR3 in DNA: TGTGCCAGCAGACTGACGAATCAGCCCCAGCATTTT. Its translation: CASRLTNQPQHF.